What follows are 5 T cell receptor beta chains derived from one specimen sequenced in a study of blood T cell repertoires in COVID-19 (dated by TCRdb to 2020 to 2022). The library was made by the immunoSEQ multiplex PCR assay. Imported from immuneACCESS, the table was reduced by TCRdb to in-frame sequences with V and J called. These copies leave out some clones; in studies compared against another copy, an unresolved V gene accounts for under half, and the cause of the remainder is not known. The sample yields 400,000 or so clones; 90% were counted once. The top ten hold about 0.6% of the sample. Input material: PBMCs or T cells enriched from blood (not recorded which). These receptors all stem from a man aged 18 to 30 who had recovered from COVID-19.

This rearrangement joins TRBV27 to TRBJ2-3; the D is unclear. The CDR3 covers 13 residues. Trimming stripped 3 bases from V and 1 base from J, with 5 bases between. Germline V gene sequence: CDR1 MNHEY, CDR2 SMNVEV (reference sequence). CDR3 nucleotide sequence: TGTGCCAGCAGTTTCTCGGGCACAGATACGCAGTATTTT. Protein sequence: CASSFSGTDTQYF.

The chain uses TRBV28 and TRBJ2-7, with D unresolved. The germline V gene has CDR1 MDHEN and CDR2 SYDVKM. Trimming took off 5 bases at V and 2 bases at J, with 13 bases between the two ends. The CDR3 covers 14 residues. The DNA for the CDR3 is TGTGCCAGCAGTCCCAAGCGCCATCCCTACGAGCAGTACTTC. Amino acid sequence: CASSPKRHPYEQYF.

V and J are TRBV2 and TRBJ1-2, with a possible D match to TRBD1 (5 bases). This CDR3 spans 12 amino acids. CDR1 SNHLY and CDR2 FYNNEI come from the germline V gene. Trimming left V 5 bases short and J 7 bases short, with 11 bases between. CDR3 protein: CASSQGTSGYTF. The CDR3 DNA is TGTGCCAGCAGTCAGGGTACATCTGGCTACACCTTC.

CDR3 coding DNA: TGCGCCAGCAGCTTAACACGGCGGATTGATACGCAGTATTTT. Translating it yields CASSLTRRIDTQYF. V gene TRBV5-1 combines with J gene TRBJ2-3; D unclear. The CDR3 is made up of 14 amino acids. Germline CDR1 SGHRS, CDR2 YFSETQ. V gave up 2 bases and J gave up 6 bases, with 13 bases separating them.

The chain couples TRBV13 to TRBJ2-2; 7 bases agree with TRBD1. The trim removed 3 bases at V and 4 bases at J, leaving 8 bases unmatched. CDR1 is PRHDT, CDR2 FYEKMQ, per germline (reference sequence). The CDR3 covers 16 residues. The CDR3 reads CASSFGAGGVTGELFF. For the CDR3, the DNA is TGTGCCAGCAGCTTTGGGGCAGGGGGAGTCACCGGGGAGCTGTTTTTT.